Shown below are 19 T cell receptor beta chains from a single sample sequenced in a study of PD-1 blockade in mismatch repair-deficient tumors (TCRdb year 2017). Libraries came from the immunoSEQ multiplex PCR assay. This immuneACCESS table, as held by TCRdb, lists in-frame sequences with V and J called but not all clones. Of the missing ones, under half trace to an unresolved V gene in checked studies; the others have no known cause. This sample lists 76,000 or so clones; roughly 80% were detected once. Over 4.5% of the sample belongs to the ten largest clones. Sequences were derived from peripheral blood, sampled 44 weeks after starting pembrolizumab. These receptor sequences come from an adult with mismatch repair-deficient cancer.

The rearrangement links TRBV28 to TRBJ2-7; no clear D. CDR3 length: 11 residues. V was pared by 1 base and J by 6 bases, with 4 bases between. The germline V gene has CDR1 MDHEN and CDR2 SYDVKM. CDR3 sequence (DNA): TGTGCCAGCAGTTTATTATCCGAGCAGTACTTC. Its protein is CASSLLSEQYF.

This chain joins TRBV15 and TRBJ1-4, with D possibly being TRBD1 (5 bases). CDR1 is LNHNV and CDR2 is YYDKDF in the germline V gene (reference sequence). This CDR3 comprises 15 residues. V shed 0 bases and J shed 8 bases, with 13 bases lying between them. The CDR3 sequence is CATSRDLTAREKLFF. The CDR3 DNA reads TGTGCCACCAGCAGAGACCTGACAGCTAGAGAAAAACTGTTTTTT.

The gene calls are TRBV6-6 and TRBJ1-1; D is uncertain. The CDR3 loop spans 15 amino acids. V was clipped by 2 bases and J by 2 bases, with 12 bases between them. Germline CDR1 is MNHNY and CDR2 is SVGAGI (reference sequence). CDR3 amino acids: CASSYTPSKNTEAFF. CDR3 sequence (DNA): TGTGCCAGCAGTTACACCCCATCAAAAAACACTGAAGCTTTCTTT.

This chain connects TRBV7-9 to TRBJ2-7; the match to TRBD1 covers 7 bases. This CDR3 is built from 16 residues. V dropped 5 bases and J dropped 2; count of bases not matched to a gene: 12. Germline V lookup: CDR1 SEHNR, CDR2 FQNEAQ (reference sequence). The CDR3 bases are TGTGCCAGCAGCGCCCGACAGGGAAAAGGAGCCTACGAGCAGTACTTC. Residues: CASSARQGKGAYEQYF.

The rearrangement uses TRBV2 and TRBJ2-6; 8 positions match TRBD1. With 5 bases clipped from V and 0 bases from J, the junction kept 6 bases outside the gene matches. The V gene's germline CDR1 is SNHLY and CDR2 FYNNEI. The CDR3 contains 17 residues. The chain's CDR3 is CASSRDRSSSGANVLTF. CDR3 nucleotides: TGTGCCAGCAGTCGGGACAGGTCCAGCTCTGGGGCCAACGTCCTGACTTTC. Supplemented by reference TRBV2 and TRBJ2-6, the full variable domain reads EPEVTQTPSHQVTQMGQEVILRCVPISNHLYFYWYRQILGQKVEFLVSFYNNEISEKSEIFDDQFSVERPDGSNFTLKIRSTKLEDSAMYFCASSRDRSSSGANVLTFGAGSRLTVL.

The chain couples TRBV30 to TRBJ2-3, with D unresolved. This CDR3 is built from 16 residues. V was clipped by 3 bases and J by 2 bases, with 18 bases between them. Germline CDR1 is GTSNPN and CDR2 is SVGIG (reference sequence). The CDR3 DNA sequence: TGTGCCTGGAGCGCAGACCTCCCAGGAGCCACAGATACGCAGTATTTT. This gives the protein CAWSADLPGATDTQYF.

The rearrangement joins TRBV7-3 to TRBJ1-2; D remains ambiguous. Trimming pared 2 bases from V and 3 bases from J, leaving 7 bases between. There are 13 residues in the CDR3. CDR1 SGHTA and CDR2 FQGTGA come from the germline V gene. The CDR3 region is CASSLSRDYGYTF. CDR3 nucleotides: TGTGCCAGCAGCTTATCCAGAGACTATGGCTACACCTTC.

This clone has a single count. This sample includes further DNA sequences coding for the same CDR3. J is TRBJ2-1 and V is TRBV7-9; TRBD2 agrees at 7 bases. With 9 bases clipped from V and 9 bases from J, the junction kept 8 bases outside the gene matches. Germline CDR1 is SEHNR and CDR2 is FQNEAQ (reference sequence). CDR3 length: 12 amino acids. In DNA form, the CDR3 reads TGTGCCAGTAGCGTAGGGGAGGGTGAGCAGTTCTTC. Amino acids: CASSVGEGEQFF. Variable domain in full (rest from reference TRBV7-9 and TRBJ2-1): DTGVSQNPRHKITKRGQNVTFRCDPISEHNRLYWYRQTLGQGPEFLTYFQNEAQLEKSRLLSDRFSAERPKGSFSTLEIQRTEQGDSAMYLCASSVGEGEQFFGPGTRLTVL.

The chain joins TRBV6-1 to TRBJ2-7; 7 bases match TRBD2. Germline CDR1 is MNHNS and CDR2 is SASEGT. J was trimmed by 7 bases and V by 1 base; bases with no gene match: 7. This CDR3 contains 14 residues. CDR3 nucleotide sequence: TGTGCCAGCAGTGAAGGACGGGCGCGGGGGGAGCAGTACTTC. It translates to CASSEGRARGEQYF.

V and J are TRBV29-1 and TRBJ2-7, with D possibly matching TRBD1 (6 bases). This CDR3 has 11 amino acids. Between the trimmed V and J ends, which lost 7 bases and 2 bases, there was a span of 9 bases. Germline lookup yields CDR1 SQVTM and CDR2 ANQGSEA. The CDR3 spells CSGGQTYEQYF. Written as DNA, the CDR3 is TGCAGCGGAGGACAGACCTACGAGCAGTACTTC.

CDR3 nucleotide sequence: TGTGCCAGCAGGAGACTAGACTTCGGTTACGAGCAGTACTTC. As protein: CASRRLDFGYEQYF. V gene TRBV27 combines with J gene TRBJ2-7; tentative D call: TRBD2 (6 bases). Germline V gene sequence: CDR1 MNHEY, CDR2 SMNVEV (reference sequence). The CDR3 runs to 14 residues. V lost 6 bases, J lost 4 bases, and 16 bases lay in between.

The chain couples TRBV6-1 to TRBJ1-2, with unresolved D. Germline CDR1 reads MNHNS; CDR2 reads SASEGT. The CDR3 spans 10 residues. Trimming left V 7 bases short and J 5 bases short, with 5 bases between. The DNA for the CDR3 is TGTGCCAGCAAGGATTATGGCTACACCTTC. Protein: CASKDYGYTF.

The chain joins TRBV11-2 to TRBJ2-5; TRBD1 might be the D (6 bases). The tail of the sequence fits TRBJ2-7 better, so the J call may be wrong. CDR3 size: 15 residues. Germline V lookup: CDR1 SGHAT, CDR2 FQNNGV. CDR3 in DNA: TGTGCCAGCAGCCTGTACGGACAGCTTACGTACGAGCAGTACTTC. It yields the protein CASSLYGQLTYEQYF.

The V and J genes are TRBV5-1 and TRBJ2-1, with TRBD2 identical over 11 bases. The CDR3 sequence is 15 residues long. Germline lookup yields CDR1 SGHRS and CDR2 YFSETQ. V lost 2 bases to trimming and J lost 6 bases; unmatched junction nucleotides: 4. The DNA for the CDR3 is TGCGCCAGCAGCTTAGAGCTAGCGGGAGGCAATGAGCAGTTCTTC. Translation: CASSLELAGGNEQFF.

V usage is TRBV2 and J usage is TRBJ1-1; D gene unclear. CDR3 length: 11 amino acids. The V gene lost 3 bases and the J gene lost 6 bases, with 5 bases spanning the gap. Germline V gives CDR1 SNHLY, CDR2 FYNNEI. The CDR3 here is CASSERAEAFF. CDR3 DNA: TGTGCCAGCAGTGAGCGCGCTGAAGCTTTCTTT. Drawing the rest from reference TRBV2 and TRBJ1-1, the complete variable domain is EPEVTQTPSHQVTQMGQEVILRCVPISNHLYFYWYRQILGQKVEFLVSFYNNEISEKSEIFDDQFSVERPDGSNFTLKIRSTKLEDSAMYFCASSERAEAFFGQGTRLTVV.

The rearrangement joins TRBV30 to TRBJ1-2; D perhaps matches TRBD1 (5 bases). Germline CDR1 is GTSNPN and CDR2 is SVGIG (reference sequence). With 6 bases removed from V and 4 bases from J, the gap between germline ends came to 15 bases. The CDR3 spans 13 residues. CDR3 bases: TGTGCCTGCCTGAGGCAGGGAGGCTATGGCTACACCTTC. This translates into CACLRQGGYGYTF.

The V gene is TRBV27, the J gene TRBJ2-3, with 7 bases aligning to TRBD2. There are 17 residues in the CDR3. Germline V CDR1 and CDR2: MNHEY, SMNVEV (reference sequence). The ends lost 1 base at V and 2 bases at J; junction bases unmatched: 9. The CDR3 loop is CASSLLWDYLNTDTQYF. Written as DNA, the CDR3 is TGTGCCAGCAGTTTATTGTGGGACTACCTGAACACAGATACGCAGTATTTT.

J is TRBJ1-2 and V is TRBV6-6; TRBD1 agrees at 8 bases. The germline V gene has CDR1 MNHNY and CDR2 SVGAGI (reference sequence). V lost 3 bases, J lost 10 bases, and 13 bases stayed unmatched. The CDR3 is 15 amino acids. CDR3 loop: CASSYWSDRGSPYTF. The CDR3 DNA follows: TGTGCCAGCAGTTATTGGTCTGACAGGGGCTCACCCTACACCTTC.

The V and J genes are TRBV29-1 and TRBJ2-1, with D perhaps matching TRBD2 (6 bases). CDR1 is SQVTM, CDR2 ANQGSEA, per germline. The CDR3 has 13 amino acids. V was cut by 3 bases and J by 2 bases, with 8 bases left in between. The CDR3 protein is CSVEEGTYNEQFF. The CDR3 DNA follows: TGCAGCGTTGAGGAGGGGACCTACAATGAGCAGTTCTTC.